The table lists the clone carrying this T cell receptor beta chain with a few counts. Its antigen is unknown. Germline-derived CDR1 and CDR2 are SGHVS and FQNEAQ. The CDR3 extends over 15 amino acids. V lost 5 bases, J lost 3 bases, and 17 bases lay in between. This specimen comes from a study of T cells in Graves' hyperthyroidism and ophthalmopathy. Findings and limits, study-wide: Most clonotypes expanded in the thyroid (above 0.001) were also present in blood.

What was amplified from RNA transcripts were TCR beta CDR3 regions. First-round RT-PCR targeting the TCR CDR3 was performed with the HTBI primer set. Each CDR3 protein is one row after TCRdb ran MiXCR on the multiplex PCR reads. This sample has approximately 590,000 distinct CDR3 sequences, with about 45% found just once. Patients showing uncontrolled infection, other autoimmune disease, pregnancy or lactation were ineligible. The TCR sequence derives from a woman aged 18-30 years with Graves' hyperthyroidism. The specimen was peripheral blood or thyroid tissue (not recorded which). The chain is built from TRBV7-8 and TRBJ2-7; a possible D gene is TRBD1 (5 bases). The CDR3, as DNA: TGTGCCAGCAGCCCGGGCCAGGGCCCTTTCTACGAGCAGTACTTC. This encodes CASSPGQGPFYEQYF.